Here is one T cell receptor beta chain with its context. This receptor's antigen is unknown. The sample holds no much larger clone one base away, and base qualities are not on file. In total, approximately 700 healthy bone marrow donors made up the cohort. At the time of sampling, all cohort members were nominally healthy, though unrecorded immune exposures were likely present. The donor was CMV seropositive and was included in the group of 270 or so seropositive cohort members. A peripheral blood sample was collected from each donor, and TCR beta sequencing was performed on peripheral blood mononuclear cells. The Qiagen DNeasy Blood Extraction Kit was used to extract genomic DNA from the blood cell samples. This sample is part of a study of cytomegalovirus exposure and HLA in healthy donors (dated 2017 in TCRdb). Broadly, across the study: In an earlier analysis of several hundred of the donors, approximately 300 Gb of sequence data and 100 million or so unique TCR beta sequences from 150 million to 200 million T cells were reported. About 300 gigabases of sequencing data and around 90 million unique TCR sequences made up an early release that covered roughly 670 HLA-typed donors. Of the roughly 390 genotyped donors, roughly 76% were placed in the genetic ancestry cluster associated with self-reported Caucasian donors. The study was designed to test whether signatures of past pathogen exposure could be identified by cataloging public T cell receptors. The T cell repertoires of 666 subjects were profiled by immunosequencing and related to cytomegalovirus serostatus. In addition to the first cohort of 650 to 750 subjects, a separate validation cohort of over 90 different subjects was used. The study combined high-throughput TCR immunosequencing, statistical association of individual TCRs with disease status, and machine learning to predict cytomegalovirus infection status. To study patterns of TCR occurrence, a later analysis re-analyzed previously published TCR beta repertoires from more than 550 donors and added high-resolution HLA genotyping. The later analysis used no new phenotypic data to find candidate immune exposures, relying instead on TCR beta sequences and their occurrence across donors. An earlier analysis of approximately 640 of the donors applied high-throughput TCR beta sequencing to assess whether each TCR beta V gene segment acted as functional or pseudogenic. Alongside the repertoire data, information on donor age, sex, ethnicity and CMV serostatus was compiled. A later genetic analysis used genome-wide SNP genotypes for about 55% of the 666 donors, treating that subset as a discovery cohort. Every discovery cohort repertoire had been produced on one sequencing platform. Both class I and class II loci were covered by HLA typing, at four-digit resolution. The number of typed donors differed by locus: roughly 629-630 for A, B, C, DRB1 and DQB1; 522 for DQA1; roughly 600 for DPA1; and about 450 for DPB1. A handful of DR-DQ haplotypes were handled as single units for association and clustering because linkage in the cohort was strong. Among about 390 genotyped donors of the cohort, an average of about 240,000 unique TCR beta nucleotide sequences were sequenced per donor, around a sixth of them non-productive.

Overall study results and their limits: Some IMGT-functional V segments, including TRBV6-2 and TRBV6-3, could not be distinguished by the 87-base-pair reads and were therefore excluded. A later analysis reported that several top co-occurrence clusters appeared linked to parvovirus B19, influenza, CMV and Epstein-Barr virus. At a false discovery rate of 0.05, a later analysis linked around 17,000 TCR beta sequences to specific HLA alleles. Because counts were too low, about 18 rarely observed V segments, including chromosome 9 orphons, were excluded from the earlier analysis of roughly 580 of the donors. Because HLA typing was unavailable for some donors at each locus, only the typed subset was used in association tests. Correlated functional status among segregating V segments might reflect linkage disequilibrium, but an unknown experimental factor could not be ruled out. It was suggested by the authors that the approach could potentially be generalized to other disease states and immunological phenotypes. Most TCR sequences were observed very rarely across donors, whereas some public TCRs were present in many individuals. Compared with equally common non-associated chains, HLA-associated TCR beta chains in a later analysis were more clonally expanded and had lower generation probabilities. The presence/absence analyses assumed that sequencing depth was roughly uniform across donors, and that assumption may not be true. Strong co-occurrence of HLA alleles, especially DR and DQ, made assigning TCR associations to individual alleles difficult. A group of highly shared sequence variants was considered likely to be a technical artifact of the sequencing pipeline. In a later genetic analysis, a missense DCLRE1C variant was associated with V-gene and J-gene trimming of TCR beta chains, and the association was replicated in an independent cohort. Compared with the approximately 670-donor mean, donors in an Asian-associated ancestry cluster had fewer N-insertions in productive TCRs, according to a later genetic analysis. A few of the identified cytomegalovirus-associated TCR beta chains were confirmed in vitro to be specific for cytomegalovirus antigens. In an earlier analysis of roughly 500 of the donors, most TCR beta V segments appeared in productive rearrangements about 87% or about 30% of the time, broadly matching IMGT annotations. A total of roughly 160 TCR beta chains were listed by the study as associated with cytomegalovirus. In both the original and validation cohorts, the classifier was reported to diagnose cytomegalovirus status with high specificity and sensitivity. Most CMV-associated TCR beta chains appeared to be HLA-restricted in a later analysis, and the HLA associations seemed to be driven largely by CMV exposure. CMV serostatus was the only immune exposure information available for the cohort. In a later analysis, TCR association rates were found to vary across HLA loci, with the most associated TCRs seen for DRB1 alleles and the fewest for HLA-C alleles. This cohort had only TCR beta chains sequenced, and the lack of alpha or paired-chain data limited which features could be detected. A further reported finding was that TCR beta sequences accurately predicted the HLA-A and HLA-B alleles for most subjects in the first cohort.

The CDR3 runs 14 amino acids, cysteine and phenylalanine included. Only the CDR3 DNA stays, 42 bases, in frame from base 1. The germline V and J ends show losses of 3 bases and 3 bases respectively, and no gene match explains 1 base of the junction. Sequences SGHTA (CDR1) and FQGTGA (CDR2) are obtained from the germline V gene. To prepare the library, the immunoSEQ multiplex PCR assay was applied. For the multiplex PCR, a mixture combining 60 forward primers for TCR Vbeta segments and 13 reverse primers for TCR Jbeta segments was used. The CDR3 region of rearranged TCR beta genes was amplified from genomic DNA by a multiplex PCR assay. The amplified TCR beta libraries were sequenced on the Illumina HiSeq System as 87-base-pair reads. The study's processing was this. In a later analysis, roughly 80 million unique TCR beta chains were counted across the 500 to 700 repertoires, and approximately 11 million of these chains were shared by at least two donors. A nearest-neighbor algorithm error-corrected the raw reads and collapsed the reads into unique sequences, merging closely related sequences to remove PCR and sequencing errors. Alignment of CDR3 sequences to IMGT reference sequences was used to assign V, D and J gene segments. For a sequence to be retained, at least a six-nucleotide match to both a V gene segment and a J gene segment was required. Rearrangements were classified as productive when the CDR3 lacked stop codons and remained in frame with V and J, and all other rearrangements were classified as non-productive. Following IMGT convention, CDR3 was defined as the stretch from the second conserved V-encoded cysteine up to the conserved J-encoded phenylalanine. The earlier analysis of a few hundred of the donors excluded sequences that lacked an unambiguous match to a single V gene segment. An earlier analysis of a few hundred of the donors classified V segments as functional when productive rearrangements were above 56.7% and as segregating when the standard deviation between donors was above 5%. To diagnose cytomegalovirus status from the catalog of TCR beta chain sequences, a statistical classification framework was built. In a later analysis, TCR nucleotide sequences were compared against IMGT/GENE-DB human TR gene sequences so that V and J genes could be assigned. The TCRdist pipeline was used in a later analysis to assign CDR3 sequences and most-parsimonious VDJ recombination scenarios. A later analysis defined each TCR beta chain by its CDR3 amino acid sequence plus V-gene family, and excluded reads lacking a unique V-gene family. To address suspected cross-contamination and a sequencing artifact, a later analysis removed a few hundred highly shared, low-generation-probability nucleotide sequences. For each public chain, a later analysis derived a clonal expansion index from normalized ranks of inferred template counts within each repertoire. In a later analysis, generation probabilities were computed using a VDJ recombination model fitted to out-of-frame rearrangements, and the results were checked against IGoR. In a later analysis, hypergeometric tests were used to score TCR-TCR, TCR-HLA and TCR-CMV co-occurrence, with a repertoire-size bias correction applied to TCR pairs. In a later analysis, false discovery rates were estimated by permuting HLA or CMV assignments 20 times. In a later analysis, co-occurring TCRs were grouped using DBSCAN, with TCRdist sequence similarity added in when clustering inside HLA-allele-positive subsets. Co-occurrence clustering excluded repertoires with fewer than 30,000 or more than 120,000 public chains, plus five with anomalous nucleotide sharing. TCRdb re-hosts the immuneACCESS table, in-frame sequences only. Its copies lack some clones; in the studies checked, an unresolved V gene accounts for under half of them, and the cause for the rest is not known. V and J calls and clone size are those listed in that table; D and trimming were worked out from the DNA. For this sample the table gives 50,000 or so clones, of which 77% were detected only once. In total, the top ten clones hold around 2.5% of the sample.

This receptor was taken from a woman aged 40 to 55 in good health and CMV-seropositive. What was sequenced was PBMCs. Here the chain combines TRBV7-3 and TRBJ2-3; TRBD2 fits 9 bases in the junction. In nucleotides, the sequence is TGTGCCAGCAGCTTGGGACTAGCTACAGATACGCAGTATTTT. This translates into CASSLGLATDTQYF.